This record looks at one T cell receptor (beta chain) sequence and its context. Its antigen is unknown. Base-call qualities are not available, and no considerably larger clone is one nucleotide away. This sample stems from a study of cytomegalovirus exposure and HLA in healthy donors (TCRdb year 2017). The study in broad terms: An earlier analysis of approximately 590 of the donors reported 250 to 350 Gb of sequence data and some 100 million unique TCR beta sequences from some 180 million T cells. Approximately 300 gigabases of sequencing data and roughly 80 million unique TCR sequences made up an early release that covered nearly 650 HLA-typed donors. The genetic ancestry cluster associated with self-reported Caucasian donors included over 80% of the approximately 400 genotyped donors. The study aimed to test whether cataloging public T cell receptors could reveal signatures of past pathogen exposure. Using immunosequencing, the study profiled T cell repertoires from some 670 subjects and related those repertoires to cytomegalovirus serostatus. In addition to the first cohort of several hundred subjects, a separate validation cohort of about 120 different subjects was used. High-throughput TCR immunosequencing, statistical association of individual TCRs with disease status, and machine learning were combined to predict cytomegalovirus infection status. A later analysis re-examined previously published TCR beta repertoires from roughly 650 donors and added high-resolution HLA genotyping to investigate patterns of TCR occurrence. In the later analysis, no new phenotypic data were used to find candidate immune exposures; instead, reliance was placed on TCR beta sequences and their occurrence across donors. An earlier analysis of several hundred of the donors applied high-throughput TCR beta sequencing to assess whether each TCR beta V gene segment acted as functional or pseudogenic. Donor age, sex, ethnicity and CMV serostatus were collected together with the repertoire data. Genome-wide SNP genotypes for about 60% of the roughly 670 donors were used in a later genetic analysis, which treated that subset as a discovery cohort. All discovery cohort repertoires had been generated using a single sequencing platform. HLA typing included class I and class II loci at four-digit resolution. The number of donors typed differed by locus, with about 620-630 for A, B, C, DRB1 and DQB1, more than 500 for DQA1, 600 to 610 for DPA1, and around 430 for DPB1. Five DR-DQ haplotypes were handled as single units for association and clustering because linkage in the cohort was strong. On average, 235,054 unique TCR beta nucleotide sequences were sequenced per donor among fewer than 500 genotyped donors of the cohort, with about 17% of those sequences being non-productive. Results and caveats for the whole study, not just this receptor: According to a later analysis, most CMV-associated TCR beta chains appeared to be HLA-restricted, and the HLA associations seemed to be driven largely by CMV exposure. A further reported finding was that TCR beta sequences accurately predicted the HLA-A and HLA-B alleles for most subjects in the first cohort. Presence/absence analyses assumed roughly uniform sequencing depth across donors, an assumption that may not hold. The classifier was reported to diagnose cytomegalovirus status with high specificity and sensitivity in both the original and validation cohorts. The only immune exposure information available for the cohort was CMV serostatus. Across donors, most TCR sequences were observed very rarely, whereas some public TCRs were present in many individuals. Strong co-occurrence of HLA alleles, especially DR and DQ, made assigning TCR associations to individual alleles difficult. A later genetic analysis reported fewer N-insertions in productive TCRs among donors in an Asian-associated ancestry cluster than the roughly 620-donor mean. A group of highly shared sequence variants was considered likely to be a technical artifact of the sequencing pipeline. Three of the identified cytomegalovirus-associated TCR beta chains were confirmed in vitro to be specific for cytomegalovirus antigens. The authors suggested that the approach could potentially be extended to other disease states and immunological phenotypes. The 87-base-pair reads could not distinguish some IMGT-functional V segments, including TRBV6-2 and TRBV6-3, so those segments were excluded. Specific HLA alleles were associated with roughly 17,000 TCR beta sequences at a false discovery rate of 0.05 in a later analysis. Correlated functional status among segregating V segments might be attributable to linkage disequilibrium, but an unknown experimental factor could not be ruled out. A later analysis found that TCR association rates varied across HLA loci, with DRB1 alleles showing the most associated TCRs and HLA-C alleles the fewest. HLA typing was unavailable for some donors at each locus, so association tests used only the typed subset. In the study, roughly 160 TCR beta chains were listed as associated with cytomegalovirus. Several of the top co-occurrence clusters appeared to be linked to parvovirus B19, influenza, CMV and Epstein-Barr virus, according to a later analysis. Broadly in line with IMGT annotations, most TCR beta V segments showed up in productive rearrangements about 87% or about 30% of the time in an earlier analysis of around 550 of the donors. Because counts were too low, seventeen rarely observed V segments, including chromosome 9 orphons, were excluded from the earlier analysis of some 540 of the donors. In a later genetic analysis, a missense DCLRE1C variant was associated with V-gene and J-gene trimming of TCR beta chains, and the association was replicated in an independent cohort. Compared with equally common non-associated chains, HLA-associated TCR beta chains in a later analysis were more clonally expanded and had lower generation probabilities. Only TCR beta chains were sequenced in this cohort, and the absence of alpha or paired-chain data limited detectable features.

Library preparation used the immunoSEQ multiplex PCR assay. For the multiplex PCR, a mixture combining 60 forward primers for TCR Vbeta segments and 13 reverse primers for TCR Jbeta segments was used. A multiplex PCR assay on genomic DNA amplified the CDR3 region of rearranged TCR beta genes. The Illumina HiSeq System was used to sequence the amplified TCR beta libraries as 87-base-pair reads. The paper's data handling went like this. Across the 500 to 750 repertoires, a later analysis counted roughly 77 million unique TCR beta chains, some 11 million of which were shared by at least two donors. Raw reads were error-corrected and collapsed into unique sequences by a nearest-neighbor algorithm in which closely related sequences were merged to remove PCR and sequencing errors. V, D and J gene segments were assigned by aligning CDR3 sequences to IMGT reference sequences. For a sequence to be retained, a match of at least six nucleotides was required to both a V gene segment and a J gene segment. Rearrangements were called productive when the CDR3 lacked stop codons and stayed in frame with V and J; all others were non-productive. Following IMGT convention, CDR3 was defined as the stretch from the second conserved V-encoded cysteine up to the conserved J-encoded phenylalanine. The earlier analysis of some 580 of the donors excluded any sequence lacking an unambiguous match to a single V gene segment. An earlier analysis of about 590 of the donors classified V segments as functional when productive rearrangements were above 56.7% and as segregating when the standard deviation between donors was above 5%. A statistical classification framework was built for diagnosing cytomegalovirus status from the catalog of TCR beta chain sequences. A later analysis assigned V and J genes by comparing TCR nucleotide sequences with IMGT/GENE-DB human TR gene sequences. Using the TCRdist pipeline, a later analysis assigned CDR3 sequences along with most-parsimonious VDJ recombination scenarios. In a later analysis, each TCR beta chain was defined by its CDR3 amino acid sequence together with its V-gene family, and reads without a unique V-gene family were excluded. As a way to deal with suspected cross-contamination and a sequencing artifact, a later analysis dropped nearly 600 nucleotide sequences that were highly shared and had low generation probability. In a later analysis, a clonal expansion index for each public chain was calculated from normalized within-repertoire ranks of inferred template counts. In a later analysis, generation probabilities were computed using a VDJ recombination model fitted to out-of-frame rearrangements, and the results were checked against IGoR. Hypergeometric tests were used in a later analysis to score TCR-TCR, TCR-HLA and TCR-CMV co-occurrence, with a repertoire-size bias correction applied to the TCR pairs. False discovery rates were estimated in a later analysis by permuting HLA or CMV assignments 20 times. In a later analysis, co-occurring TCRs were grouped with DBSCAN, and TCRdist sequence similarity was added when clustering was performed within HLA-allele-positive subsets. For co-occurrence clustering, repertoires with fewer than 30,000 or more than 120,000 public chains were excluded, along with roughly 5 repertoires with anomalous nucleotide sharing. TCRdb provides this immuneACCESS table in a form limited to in-frame rearrangements. Some clones are lacking; in checked studies, under half of them reflect an unresolved V gene, and why the rest are absent is not known. The V and J calls and the clone size are those of that table, but D and trimming were determined from the DNA. The sample has some 32,000 clones on record, approximately 90% of them singletons. Together, the top ten hold approximately 2.8% of the sample.

The cohort was made up of 500 to 800 healthy bone marrow donors. At the time of sampling, all cohort members were nominally healthy, though unrecorded immune exposures were likely present. The donor was CMV seronegative and was included in the group of around 320 seronegative cohort members. Every donor gave a peripheral blood sample, and the peripheral blood mononuclear cells from that sample were used for TCR beta sequencing. The Qiagen DNeasy Blood Extraction Kit was used to extract genomic DNA from the blood cell samples. CDR1 is given as LNHDA and CDR2 as SQIVND, both from the germline V gene (reference sequence). The CDR3 starts with the cysteine, ends with the phenylalanine, and has 14 residues. Kept here is only the CDR3 DNA, which spans 42 bases and is read in frame from base 1. The germline V end is reduced by 7 bases and the J end by 0 bases; junction bases left unmatched: 4.

The chain is assembled from TRBV19 and TRBJ1-1; 8 of the junction bases match TRBD1. The specimen was PBMCs. The sequence came from a boy between 10 and 17 years old in good health and CMV-seronegative. This receptor has the CDR3 CASTSDRVNTEAFF. The sequenced DNA is TGTGCCAGTACCTCGGACAGGGTGAACACTGAAGCTTTCTTT.